The 14 T cell receptor beta chains reported below all come from one sample, sequenced in a study of control samples from healthy donors and cancer patients. Method: immunoSEQ multiplex PCR; TCRdb's copy keeps in-frame clones and lacks some. The sample shows 78,000 or so clones, more than 75% of them seen only once. Sequenced: blood. These receptors were obtained from a woman aged 45-65 years in good health.

V gene TRBV11-2 combines with J gene TRBJ2-7, with a tentative D call TRBD1 (5 bases). CDR1 is SGHAT and CDR2 is FQNNGV in the germline V gene. This CDR3 has 15 residues. V lost 1 base to trimming and J lost 0 bases, with 10 bases between them. In DNA, the CDR3 is TGTGCCAGCAGCTTAGTGCCGCAGGGCTCCTACGAGCAGTACTTC. It yields the protein CASSLVPQGSYEQYF.

This sequence joins TRBV6-5 and TRBJ2-1; 13 positions agree with TRBD2. The CDR3 loop spans 16 amino acids. Germline V gene data show CDR1 as MNHEY and CDR2 as SVGAGI. J lost 15 bases, V lost 4 bases, and 15 bases had no gene match. The CDR3 loop is CASSSVPGLAGNRPFF. The CDR3 coding sequence is TGTGCCAGCAGTTCCGTCCCGGGACTAGCGGGAAATCGTCCGTTCTTC.

The chain uses TRBV6-5 and TRBJ1-1, with TRBD1 as a possible D gene (5 bases). The CDR3 sequence is 15 residues long. Trimming shortened V by 8 bases and J by 4 bases, and 20 bases separated the two germline ends. Germline V gene lookup returns CDR1 MNHEY and CDR2 SVGAGI. The CDR3 region is CASVIQRGGGTEAFF. The CDR3 DNA follows: TGTGCCAGCGTCATTCAAAGGGGCGGGGGCACTGAAGCTTTCTTT.

This chain connects TRBV6-1 to TRBJ1-2; D perhaps matches TRBD1 (5 bases). Germline CDR1 MNHNS, CDR2 SASEGT. CDR3 size: 18 residues. V lost 4 bases to trimming and J lost 8 bases, with 29 bases between them. The CDR3 region has the DNA TGTGCCAGCAGTGGTGTAGGCCGACTGATTGAGAAAAGGGGCGGCTACACCTTC. This codes for CASSGVGRLIEKRGGYTF.

This clone has only a few counts. The rearrangement uses TRBV19 and TRBJ2-1; 7 bases align to TRBD1. The CDR3 consists of 16 residues. V was clipped by 3 bases and J by 7 bases; unmatched bases: 12. Germline V gene lookup returns CDR1 LNHDA and CDR2 SQIVND (reference sequence). The CDR3 DNA is TGTGCCAGTAGTATGGGGTTGACAGGGAAGGAAAATGAGCAGTTCTTC. Amino acid sequence: CASSMGLTGKENEQFF.

This chain connects TRBV18 to TRBJ2-6; D remains unclear. CDR3 length: 18 residues. Germline V gene data show CDR1 as KGHSH and CDR2 as LQKENI. V was shortened by 3 bases and J by 0 bases, with 15 bases between the two germline ends. The CDR3 region is CASSPIGRGASGANVLTF. In nucleotides, the CDR3 is TGTGCCAGCTCACCGATCGGTCGAGGTGCCTCTGGGGCCAACGTCCTGACTTTC.

About this clone: This same CDR3 is encoded by further DNA sequences in the sample. Written as DNA, the CDR3 is TGTGCCAGCAGCGTGGGACAGGGGGCCAATCAGCCCCAGCATTTT. Its protein product is CASSVGQGANQPQHF. V and J are TRBV9 and TRBJ1-5; 12 nucleotides agree with TRBD1. Germline-derived CDR1 and CDR2 are SGDLS and YYNGEE. The CDR3 extends over 15 amino acids. V was clipped by 2 bases and J by 3 bases; unmatched bases: 0.

The CDR3 region has the DNA TGTGCCAGTAGTACTGCAAAAGGAGCGAACACTGAAGCTTTCTTT. It encodes CASSTAKGANTEAFF. This chain joins TRBV19 and TRBJ1-1; D is unclear. The CDR3 sequence is 15 residues long. Between the trimmed V and J ends, which lost 4 bases and 1 base, there was a span of 13 bases. From germline, CDR1 is LNHDA and CDR2 SQIVND (reference sequence). Supplemented by reference TRBV19 and TRBJ1-1, the full variable domain reads DGGITQSPKYLFRKEGQNVTLSCEQNLNHDAMYWYRQDPGQGLRLIYYSQIVNDFQKGDIAEGYSVSREKKESFPLTVTSAQKNPTAFYLCASSTAKGANTEAFFGQGTRLTVV.

This clone has more than one count but fewer than ten. The rearrangement joins TRBV5-6 to TRBJ1-5; D not certain. Germline V gene sequence: CDR1 SGHDT, CDR2 YYEEEE. The CDR3 extends over 12 amino acids. Trimming took 0 bases from V and 6 from J, leaving 4 bases between them. The DNA for the CDR3 is TGTGCCAGCAGCTTGGGTACTCAGCCCCAGCATTTT. Amino acid sequence: CASSLGTQPQHF.

The chain combines TRBV5-4 with TRBJ1-3, with D hard to call. The CDR3 is 13 residues long. Deletions cut 4 bases from V and 0 bases from J, with 5 bases between. Per the germline V gene, CDR1 is SGHNT and CDR2 is YYREEE (reference sequence). The CDR3 DNA follows: TGTGCCAGCAGCCTAATCTCTGGAAACACCATATATTTT. It is translated as CASSLISGNTIYF. The entire variable domain, with the rest obtained from reference TRBV5-4 and TRBJ1-3, is as follows: ETGVTQSPTHLIKTRGQQVTLRCSSQSGHNTVSWYQQALGQGPQFIFQYYREEENGRGNFPPRFSGLQFPNYSSELNVNALELDDSALYLCASSLISGNTIYFGEGSWLTVV.

The genes are TRBV5-1 and TRBJ1-3; D possibly corresponds to TRBD1 (5 bases). V was pared by 7 bases and J by 0 bases, with 11 bases between. CDR1 is SGHRS and CDR2 is YFSETQ in the germline V gene. This CDR3 contains 14 residues. The CDR3 region is CASPRVISGNTIYF. CDR3 bases: TGCGCCAGCCCCAGGGTAATCTCTGGAAACACCATATATTTT.

The DNA for the CDR3 is TGTGCCACCAGCATACGACAGGGGCACAACAATGAGCAGTTCTTC. Translation: CATSIRQGHNNEQFF. The chain joins TRBV15 to TRBJ2-1; 8 bases match TRBD1. The V and J ends lost 4 bases and 5 bases, in that order; junction bases with no gene match: 7. This CDR3 comprises 15 residues. Germline CDR1 reads LNHNV; CDR2 reads YYDKDF (reference sequence).

The chain recombines TRBV5-5 with TRBJ1-3; possible D gene TRBD1, 6 bases. CDR3 length equals 14 residues. The V gene's germline CDR1 is SGHKS and CDR2 YYEKEE (reference sequence). Between the trimmed V and J ends, which lost 0 bases and 2 bases, there was a span of 6 bases. The CDR3 nucleotides read TGTGCCAGCAGCTTGGACAGGGCTGGAAACACCATATATTTT. Its protein product is CASSLDRAGNTIYF.

V and J are TRBV7-9 and TRBJ2-5; the D is unclear. Trimming removed 5 bases from V and 5 bases from J, with 15 bases in between. From germline, CDR1 is SEHNR and CDR2 FQNEAQ (reference sequence). There are 14 residues in the CDR3. The CDR3 loop is CASSHGTEKETQYF. The CDR3 nucleotides are TGTGCCAGCAGCCATGGCACAGAGAAGGAGACCCAGTACTTC.